This TCR beta chain is drawn from a study of shared clonotypes between healthy human individuals. Approximately 30,000 T cell genomes (roughly 220 ng DNA) went into each sorted-subset replicate. Libraries were prepared by immunoSEQ multiplex PCR; TCRdb keeps only in-frame clonotypes and omits some of them. The table records some 2,000,000 clones, approximately 96% of them present only once. The CDR3 has 18 residues. Germline lookup yields CDR1 MGHRA and CDR2 YSYEKL. V was trimmed by 0 bases and J by 8 bases, leaving 25 bases between them. This chain connects TRBV4-1 to TRBJ1-2; tentative D call: TRBD1 (5 bases). The specimen sequenced was naive CD4+ T cells sorted from blood. The subset was: CD45RA+ positively selected. The sequence derives from a man younger than 35 in good health. The CDR3 is CASSQEGSVQAARKGYTF. The CDR3 region has the DNA TGCGCCAGCAGCCAAGAAGGGTCCGTACAGGCAGCCAGGAAGGGCTACACCTTC.